This T cell receptor beta chain was recorded in a study of cytomegalovirus exposure and HLA in healthy donors. Using immunoSEQ multiplex PCR, the repertoire was profiled, and TCRdb retains in-frame clones only, with some absent. Seen here are around 50,000 clones, approximately 95% observed once, and the top ten hold roughly 7.1%. With 5 bases clipped from V and 7 bases from J, the junction kept 12 bases outside the gene matches. The CDR3 spans 15 residues. Germline lookup yields CDR1 SEHNR and CDR2 FQNEAQ (reference sequence). Study-wide findings and caveats: The study labeled fewer than 200 TCR beta chains cytomegalovirus-associated. According to a later analysis, TCR clusters from the first cohort tended to co-occur in the roughly 110 validation repertoires.

This clone was found once. Antigen: not known. Sequencing used PBMCs. The chain has TRBV7-9 and TRBJ2-7; 9 bases line up with TRBD1. The source of this sequence is a woman aged 18-29 years in good health and CMV-seropositive. The DNA for the CDR3 is TGTGCCAGCAGCCCTACAGGGGGCGTCGAGGGGGAGCAGTACTTC. Translated: CASSPTGGVEGEQYF. The complete variable domain, with remaining parts taken from reference TRBV7-9 and TRBJ2-7, reads DTGVSQNPRHKITKRGQNVTFRCDPISEHNRLYWYRQTLGQGPEFLTYFQNEAQLEKSRLLSDRFSAERPKGSFSTLEIQRTEQGDSAMYLCASSPTGGVEGEQYFGPGTRLTVT.